This T cell receptor (beta chain) derives from a study of cytomegalovirus exposure and HLA in healthy donors. Between the trimmed V and J ends, which lost 5 bases and 7 bases, there was a span of 20 bases. The CDR3 is 15 amino acids. Germline values: CDR1 MNHEY, CDR2 SVGAGI. TCRdb keeps only in-frame clones here, not all; method: immunoSEQ multiplex PCR. The sample holds about 200,000 clones; 70% to 85% are singletons and the top ten take roughly 13%. The donors formed part of the approximately 130-subject validation cohort, distinct from the approximately 640-subject first cohort. Comments on this clone: What it binds is unknown.

Study observations and caveats: The finding came from a later analysis; first-cohort TCR clusters tended to co-occur in the 95 to 150 validation repertoires. TCR sequences were mostly rare, though some public TCRs occurred in many donors.

The rearrangement links TRBV6-5 to TRBJ1-2; possible D gene TRBD1, 6 bases. The TCR comes from a woman aged 25 to 39 in good health and CMV-seropositive. The specimen sequenced was PBMCs. The CDR3 spells CASSANRDTVRGYTF. Written as DNA, the CDR3 is TGTGCCAGCAGTGCAAACCGGGACACGGTGCGTGGCTACACCTTC.